This TCR beta chain is from a study of blood T cells in healthy people across ages. Study-wide results and limits: Across the age range, TCR beta diversity per million T cells fell in a roughly linear way. There were more naive CD4+ cells and higher diversity in long-lived donors than in aged donors.

Next came a second PCR, run for about 6 to 12 cycles, which used a sample-barcoded 5' primer along with a J-beta primer mix. TCRdb ran MiXCR on the 5' RACE reads and lists one entry per CDR3 protein. Among roughly 700,000 distinct CDR3 sequences listed, roughly 50% were seen once. Approximately 9 milliliters was the volume of peripheral blood drawn from each donor. The CDR3 sequence is 11 residues long. V lost 3 bases, J lost 8 bases, and 7 bases lay in between. Germline loops: CDR1 PRHDT, CDR2 FYEKMQ (reference sequence). There are a few counts of this clonotype. What it recognizes is unknown. J is TRBJ1-2 and V is TRBV13; D is ambiguous. Sequenced input: blood. This TCR derives from an older woman in good health. Here the CDR3 reads CASSFRRGYTF. DNA of the CDR3: TGTGCCAGCAGCTTCAGAAGAGGCTACACCTTC. The whole variable domain, filled in from reference TRBV13 and TRBJ1-2, reads AAGVIQSPRHLIKEKRETATLKCYPIPRHDTVYWYQQGPGQDPQFLISFYEKMQSDKGSIPDRFSAQQFSDYHSELNMSSLELGDSALYFCASSFRRGYTFGSGTRLTVV.